This TCR beta chain was obtained from a study of blood T cells in healthy people across ages. General study results and limits: Expanded clonotype shifts may have been confounded, as the donors had an unknown CMV status.

Using a J-beta primer mix together with a sample-barcoded 5' primer, a second PCR was run for roughly 7 to 11 cycles. TCRdb itself ran the 5' RACE reads through MiXCR, one entry per CDR3 protein. The sample lists 1.5 million to 2 million distinct CDR3 sequences; 30% to 40% were seen once. This clonotype was picked up a small number of times. Its antigen is undetermined. The CDR3 has 13 residues. CDR1 and CDR2 (germline): MNHNS, SASEGT. The V end lost 11 bases, the J end lost 8 bases, and 19 bases lay between the germline ends. This TCR was recovered from a woman younger than 45 in good health. Sequencing input: blood. The chain has TRBV6-1 and TRBJ2-1, with TRBD1 as a possible D gene (6 bases). The CDR3 reads CACPGRGGHEQFF. In nucleotides, the CDR3 is TGTGCCTGCCCGGGCAGGGGTGGGCATGAGCAGTTCTTC.